This T cell receptor (beta chain) was identified in a study of graft-versus-host responses after intestinal transplantation. Study overall: Recipients got multivisceral, liver-intestinal, or isolated intestinal transplants. Recipients across the board were started on anti-thymocyte globulin induction, then kept on tacrolimus and steroids for about 3 years. Study-level findings and limits: When patients had graft-donor T cell macrochimerism, their allografts held high graft-versus-host to host-versus-graft clonal ratios. The recipient marrow held GvH clones, and some of them showed up first in ileum or blood.

From germline, CDR1 is SGHDT and CDR2 YYEEEE. V lost 4 bases, J lost 1 base, and 8 bases lay in between. The CDR3 has 13 residues. Measured with immunoSEQ multiplex PCR; TCRdb has only the in-frame clones, and not every one. In the table there are 90,000 to 100,000 clones, approximately 85% of which are singletons. A note on this clone: The antigen is not known.

This TCR was sampled from a human patient who received an intestinal transplant, so some T cells may come from the graft donor. Sequenced material: PBMCs, taken 255 days after intestinal transplant. V and J are TRBV5-6 and TRBJ1-1; possibly TRBD1 for D (6 bases). CDR3 residues: CASSEGQNTEAFF. The CDR3 nucleotides read TGTGCCAGCAGCGAGGGACAGAACACTGAAGCTTTCTTT.